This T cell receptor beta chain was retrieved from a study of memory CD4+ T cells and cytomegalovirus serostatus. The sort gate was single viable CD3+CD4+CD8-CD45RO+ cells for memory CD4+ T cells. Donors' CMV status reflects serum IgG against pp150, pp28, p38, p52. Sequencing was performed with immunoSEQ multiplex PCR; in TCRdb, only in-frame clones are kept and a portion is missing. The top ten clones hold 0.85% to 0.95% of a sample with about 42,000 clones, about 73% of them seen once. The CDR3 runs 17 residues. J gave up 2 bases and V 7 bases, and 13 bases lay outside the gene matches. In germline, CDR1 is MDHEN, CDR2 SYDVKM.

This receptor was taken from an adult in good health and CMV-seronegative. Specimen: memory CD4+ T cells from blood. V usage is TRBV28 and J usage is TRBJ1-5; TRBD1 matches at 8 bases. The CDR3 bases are TGTGCCAGCACCGGAACCCTCAGGGGGCTCGGCAATCAGCCCCAGCATTTT. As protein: CASTGTLRGLGNQPQHF.